Below are 6 T cell receptor beta chains sequenced from a single sample in a study of technical replicates of blood from a handful of donors. This table comes from immunoSEQ multiplex PCR, and its TCRdb copy is limited to in-frame clones, with some not included. In the table there are approximately 81,000 clones, roughly 95% of which are singletons. The specimen sequenced was T cells isolated from PBMCs. The origin of the receptors is a human donor in good health.

This chain links TRBV28 with TRBJ2-7; D uncertain. Trimming removed 6 bases from V and 3 bases from J, with 12 bases in between. Germline CDR1 and CDR2: MDHEN and SYDVKM. This CDR3 is built from 13 residues. The CDR3 DNA reads TGTGCCAGCAGAGATACCACTATCTACGAGCAGTACTTC. This codes for CASRDTTIYEQYF. The whole variable domain, remainder taken from reference TRBV28 and TRBJ2-7, is DVKVTQSSRYLVKRTGEKVFLECVQDMDHENMFWYRQDPGLGLRLIYFSYDVKMKEKGDIPEGYSVSREKKERFSLILESASTNQTSMYLCASRDTTIYEQYFGPGTRLTVT.

The gene calls are TRBV27 and TRBJ2-7, with D uncertain. CDR1 and CDR2 from the germline V gene are MNHEY and SMNVEV (reference sequence). This CDR3 has 15 residues. V lost 0 bases, J lost 0 bases, and 9 bases lay in between. CDR3 amino acids: CASSLSSVSSYEQYF. DNA for the CDR3: TGTGCCAGCAGTTTATCATCCGTTTCCTCCTACGAGCAGTACTTC.

J is TRBJ2-1 and V is TRBV6-1, with D uncertain. V lost 6 bases to trimming and J lost 8 bases, with 11 bases between them. The CDR3 covers 12 residues. Germline values: CDR1 MNHNS, CDR2 SASEGT. The CDR3 loop reads CASREIVDEQFF. The CDR3 DNA follows: TGTGCCAGCAGGGAAATTGTAGATGAGCAGTTCTTC.

This rearrangement joins TRBV5-5 to TRBJ2-7; the D gene is possibly TRBD2 (6 bases). Looked up from germline, CDR1 is SGHKS and CDR2 is YYEKEE (reference sequence). V lost 0 bases and J 2 bases, leaving 12 bases between the germline ends. This CDR3 has 15 amino acids. CDR3 DNA: TGTGCCAGCAGCTTGGGAGGCGGGACCGCCTACGAGCAGTACTTC. Translated, it gives CASSLGGGTAYEQYF.

V usage is TRBV29-1 and J usage is TRBJ1-4, with 7 bases matching TRBD1. The CDR3 covers 13 residues. After removal of 7 bases from V and 4 bases from J, the junction contained 6 bases not matched to a gene. Germline V gives CDR1 SQVTM, CDR2 ANQGSEA. Written as DNA, the CDR3 is TGCAGCGCCGCCTCAGGGGGTAATGAAAAACTGTTTTTT. It codes for CSAASGGNEKLFF.

The chain is built from TRBV30 and TRBJ1-2; D might be TRBD1 (6 bases). From germline, CDR1 is GTSNPN and CDR2 SVGIG (reference sequence). The CDR3 length is 14 residues. V gave up 5 bases and J gave up 5 bases, with 18 bases separating them. The CDR3 DNA sequence: TGTGCCTGGTTTTTATCAGGGGAAATTTATGGCTACACCTTC. This sequence encodes CAWFLSGEIYGYTF.